This T cell receptor (beta chain) was captured by sequencing in a study of beta chain features in type 1 diabetes. General observations from the study: Relative to healthy donors, patients appeared to have naive, central memory and Treg TCRB repertoires that were more similar. Moderate but significant shortening of TCRB CDR3s was recorded in all four CD4+ subsets from Type 1 diabetes patients.

V was shortened by 5 bases and J by 2 bases, with 14 bases between the two germline ends. Per germline, CDR1 SGDLS and CDR2 YYNGEE. The CDR3 totals 15 residues. All of the isolated RNA was reverse transcribed, so expressed TCRB transcripts were sequenced. Data came from immunoSEQ multiplex PCR; TCRdb stores just in-frame clones and leaves some out. In the table there are 120,000 to 150,000 clones, about 7% of which are singletons. On this clone itself: Its cognate antigen is unknown.

The TCR was taken from a woman under 40 in good health. The sample was central memory CD4+ T cells from blood. The genes are TRBV9 and TRBJ2-1; weak D call: TRBD2 (5 bases). The CDR3 protein is CASSSRLSTYNEQFF. In DNA form, the CDR3 reads TGTGCCAGCAGTTCCAGACTATCAACCTACAATGAGCAGTTCTTC.